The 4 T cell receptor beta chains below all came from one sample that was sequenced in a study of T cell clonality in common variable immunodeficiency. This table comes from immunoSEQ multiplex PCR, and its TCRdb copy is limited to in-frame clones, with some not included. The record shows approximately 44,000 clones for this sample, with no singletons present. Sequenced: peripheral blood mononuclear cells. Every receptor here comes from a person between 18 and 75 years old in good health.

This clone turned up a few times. CDR3 DNA (partial): TGTGCCAGCTCACCACCCACCAGCGAAGCCGGGGAG. It yields the protein CASSPPTSEAGE. The full CDR3 reads CASSPPTSEAGELFF. The rearrangement joins TRBV18 to TRBJ2-2; D unclear. The read finishes 3 residues shy of the CDR3 end, and the germline J gene is used to complete it. Germline assignment: CDR1 KGHSH and CDR2 LQKENI. V was clipped by 0 bases and J by 6 bases, with 11 bases between them. The length of the CDR3 is 15 residues.

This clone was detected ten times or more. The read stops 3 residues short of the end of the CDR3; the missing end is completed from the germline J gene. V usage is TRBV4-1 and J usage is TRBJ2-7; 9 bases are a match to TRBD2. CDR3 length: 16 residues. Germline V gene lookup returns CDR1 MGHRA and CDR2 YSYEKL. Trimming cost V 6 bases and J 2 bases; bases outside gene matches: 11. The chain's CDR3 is CASRPQSGGSTYEQYF. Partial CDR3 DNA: TGCGCCAGCAGGCCCCAGAGCGGGGGGTCGACCTACGAG.

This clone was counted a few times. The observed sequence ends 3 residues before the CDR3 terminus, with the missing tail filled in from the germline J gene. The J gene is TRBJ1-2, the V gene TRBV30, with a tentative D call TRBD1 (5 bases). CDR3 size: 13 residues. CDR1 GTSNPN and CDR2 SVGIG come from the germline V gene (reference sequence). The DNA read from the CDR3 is TGTGCAAGTAGCGGGGGGTCTTCCTACGAC. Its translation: CASSGGSSYD. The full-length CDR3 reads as CASSGGSSYDYTF.

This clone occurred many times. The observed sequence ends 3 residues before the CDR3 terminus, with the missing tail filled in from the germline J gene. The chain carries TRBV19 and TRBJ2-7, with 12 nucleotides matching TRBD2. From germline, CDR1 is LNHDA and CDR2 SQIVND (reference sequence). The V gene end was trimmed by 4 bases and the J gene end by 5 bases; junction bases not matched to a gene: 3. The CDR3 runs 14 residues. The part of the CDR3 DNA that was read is TGTGCCAGTAGTACTTCTAGCGGGAGGGACGAG. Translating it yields CASSTSSGRDE. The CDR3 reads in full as CASSTSSGRDEQYF.